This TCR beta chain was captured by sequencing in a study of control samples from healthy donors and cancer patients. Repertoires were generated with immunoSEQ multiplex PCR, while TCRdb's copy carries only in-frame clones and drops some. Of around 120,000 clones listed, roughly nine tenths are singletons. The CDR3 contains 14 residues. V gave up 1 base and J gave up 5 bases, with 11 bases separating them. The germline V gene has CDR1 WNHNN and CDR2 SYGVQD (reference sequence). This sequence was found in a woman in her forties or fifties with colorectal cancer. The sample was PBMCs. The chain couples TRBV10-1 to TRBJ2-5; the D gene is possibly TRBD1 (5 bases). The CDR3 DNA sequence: TGCGCCAGCAGTGAGTTCAGGGTTGGGGAGACCCAGTACTTC. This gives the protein CASSEFRVGETQYF.